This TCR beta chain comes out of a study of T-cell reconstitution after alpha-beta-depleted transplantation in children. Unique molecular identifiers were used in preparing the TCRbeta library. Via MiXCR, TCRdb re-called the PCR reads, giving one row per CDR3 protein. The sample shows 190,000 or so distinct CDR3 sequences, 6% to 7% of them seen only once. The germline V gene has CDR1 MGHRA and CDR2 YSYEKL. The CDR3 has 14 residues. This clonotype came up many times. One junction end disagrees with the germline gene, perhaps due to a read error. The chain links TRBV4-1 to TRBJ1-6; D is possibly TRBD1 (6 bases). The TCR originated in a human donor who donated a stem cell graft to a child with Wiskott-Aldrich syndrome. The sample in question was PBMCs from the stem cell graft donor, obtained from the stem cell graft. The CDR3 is CASSHDPGNRAFYF. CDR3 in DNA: TGCGCCAGCAGCCATGATCCTGGAAACAGGGCATTCTACTTT.